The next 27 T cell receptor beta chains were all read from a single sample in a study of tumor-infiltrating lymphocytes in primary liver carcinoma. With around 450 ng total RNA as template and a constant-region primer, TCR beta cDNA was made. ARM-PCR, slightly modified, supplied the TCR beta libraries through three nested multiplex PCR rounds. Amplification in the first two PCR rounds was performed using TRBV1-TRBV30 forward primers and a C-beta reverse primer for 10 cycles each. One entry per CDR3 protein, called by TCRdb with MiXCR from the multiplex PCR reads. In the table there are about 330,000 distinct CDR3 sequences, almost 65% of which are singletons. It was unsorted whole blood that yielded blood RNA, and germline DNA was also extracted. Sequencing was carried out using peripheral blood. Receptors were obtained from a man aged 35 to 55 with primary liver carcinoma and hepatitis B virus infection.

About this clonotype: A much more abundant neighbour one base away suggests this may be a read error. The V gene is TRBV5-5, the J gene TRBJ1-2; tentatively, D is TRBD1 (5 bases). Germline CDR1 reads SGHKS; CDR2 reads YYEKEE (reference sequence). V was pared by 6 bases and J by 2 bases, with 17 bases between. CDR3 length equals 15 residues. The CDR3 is CASNRTPGVNYGYTF. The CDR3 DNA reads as TGTGCCAGCAACCGAACCCCGGGGGTCAACTATGGCTACACCTTC.

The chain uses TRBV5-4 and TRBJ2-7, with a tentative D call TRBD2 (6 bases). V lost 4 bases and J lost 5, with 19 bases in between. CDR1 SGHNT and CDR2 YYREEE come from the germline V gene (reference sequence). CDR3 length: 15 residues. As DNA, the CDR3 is TGTGCCAGCAGCCCAACCGGGAGAGGGATCAACGAGCAGTACTTC. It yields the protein CASSPTGRGINEQYF.

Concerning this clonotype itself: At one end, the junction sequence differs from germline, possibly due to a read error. CDR3 amino acids: CASTAAHLRLTGELSF. For the CDR3, the DNA is TGTGCCAGCACCGCAGCTCACCTAAGGTTGACCGGGGAGCTGTCTTTT. V gene TRBV11-2 combines with J gene TRBJ2-2; maybe TRBD2 (5 bases). The CDR3 is 16 residues long. CDR1 SGHAT and CDR2 FQNNGV come from the germline V gene.

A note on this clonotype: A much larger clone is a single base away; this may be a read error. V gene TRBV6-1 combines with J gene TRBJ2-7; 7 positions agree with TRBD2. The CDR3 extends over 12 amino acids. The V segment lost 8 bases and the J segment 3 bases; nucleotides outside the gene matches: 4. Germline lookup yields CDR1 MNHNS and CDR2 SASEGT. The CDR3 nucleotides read TGTGCCAGCCTTAAGCGGGACTACGAGCAGTACTTC. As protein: CASLKRDYEQYF.

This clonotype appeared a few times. CDR3 in amino acids: CASSMPSGSGGRYEQYF. In DNA form, the CDR3 reads TGCGCCAGCAGCATGCCTAGCGGGAGTGGGGGCCGCTACGAGCAGTACTTC. The V gene is TRBV5-1, the J gene TRBJ2-7, with 10 positions matching TRBD2. The CDR3 length is 17 residues. V gave up 4 bases and J gave up 3 bases; unmatched junction bases: 13. Germline lookup yields CDR1 SGHRS and CDR2 YFSETQ.

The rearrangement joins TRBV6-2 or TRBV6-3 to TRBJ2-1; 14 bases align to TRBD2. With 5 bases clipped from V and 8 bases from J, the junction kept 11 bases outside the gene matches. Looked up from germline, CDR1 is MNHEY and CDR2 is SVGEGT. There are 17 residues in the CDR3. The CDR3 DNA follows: TGTGCCAGCAGTACAATCAGGACTAGCGGGAGGAGGGATGAGCAGTTCTTC. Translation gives CASSTIRTSGRRDEQFF.

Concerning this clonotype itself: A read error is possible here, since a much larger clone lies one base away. The CDR3 coding sequence is TGTGCCAGCAGTTCTGGAACATACACCAGGGAGCTGTTTTTT. As protein: CASSSGTYTRELFF. The V and J genes are TRBV6-6 and TRBJ2-2; D is unclear. The length of the CDR3 is 14 residues. Germline V lookup: CDR1 MNHNY, CDR2 SVGAGI (reference sequence).

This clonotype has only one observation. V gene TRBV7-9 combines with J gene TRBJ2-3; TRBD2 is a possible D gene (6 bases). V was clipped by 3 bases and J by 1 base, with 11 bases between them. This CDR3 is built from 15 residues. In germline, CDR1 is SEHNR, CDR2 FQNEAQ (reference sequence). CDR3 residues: CASSFEGLGTDTQYF. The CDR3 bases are TGTGCCAGCAGCTTTGAGGGACTGGGCACAGATACGCAGTATTTT.

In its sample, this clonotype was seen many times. CDR3: CASSLHTGEWNEKLFF. The CDR3 nucleotides are TGTGCCAGCAGTTTACATACAGGGGAGTGGAATGAAAAACTGTTTTTT. V gene TRBV12-3 or TRBV12-4 combines with J gene TRBJ1-4; 7 nucleotides line up with TRBD1. The length of the CDR3 is 16 residues. J lost 5 bases, V lost 2 bases, and 8 bases had no gene match.

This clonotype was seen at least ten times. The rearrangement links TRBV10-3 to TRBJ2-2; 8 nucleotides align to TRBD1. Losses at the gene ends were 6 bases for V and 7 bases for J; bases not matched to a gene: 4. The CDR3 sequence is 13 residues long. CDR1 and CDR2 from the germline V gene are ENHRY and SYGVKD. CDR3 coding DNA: TGTGCCATCAGGCCGACAGGGGACGGGGAGCTGTTTTTT. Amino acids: CAIRPTGDGELFF.

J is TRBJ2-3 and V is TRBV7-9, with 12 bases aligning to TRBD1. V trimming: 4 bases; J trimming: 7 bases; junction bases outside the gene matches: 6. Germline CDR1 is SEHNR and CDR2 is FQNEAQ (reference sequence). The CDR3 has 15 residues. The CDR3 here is CASSSTGQGANTQYF. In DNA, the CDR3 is TGTGCCAGCAGCTCAACGGGACAGGGGGCAAATACGCAGTATTTT.

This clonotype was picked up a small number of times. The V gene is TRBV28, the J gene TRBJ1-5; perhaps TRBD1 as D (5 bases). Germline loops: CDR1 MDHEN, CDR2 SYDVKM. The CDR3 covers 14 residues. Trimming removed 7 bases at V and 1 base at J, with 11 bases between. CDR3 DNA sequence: TGTGCCAGCATCGGGGGAGGAAGCAATCAGCCCCAGCATTTT. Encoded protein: CASIGGGSNQPQHF. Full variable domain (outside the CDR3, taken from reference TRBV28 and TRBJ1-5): DVKVTQSSRYLVKRTGEKVFLECVQDMDHENMFWYRQDPGLGLRLIYFSYDVKMKEKGDIPEGYSVSREKKERFSLILESASTNQTSMYLCASIGGGSNQPQHFGDGTRLSIL.

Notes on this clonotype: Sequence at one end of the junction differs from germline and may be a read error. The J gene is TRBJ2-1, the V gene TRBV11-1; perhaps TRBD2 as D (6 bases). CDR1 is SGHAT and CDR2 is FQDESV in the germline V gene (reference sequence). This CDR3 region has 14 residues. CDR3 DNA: TGTGGCAGCAGCTTTGTGGGGGGAGGCAATGAGCAGTTCTTC. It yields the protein CGSSFVGGGNEQFF.

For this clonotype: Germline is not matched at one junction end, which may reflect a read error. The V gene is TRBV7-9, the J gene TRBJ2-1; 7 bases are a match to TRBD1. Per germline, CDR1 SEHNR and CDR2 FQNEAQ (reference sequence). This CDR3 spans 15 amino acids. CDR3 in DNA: TGTGCCAGCAGCCTCTCCGGGACAGCAGAAATTGAGCGGTTCTTC. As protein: CASSLSGTAEIERFF.

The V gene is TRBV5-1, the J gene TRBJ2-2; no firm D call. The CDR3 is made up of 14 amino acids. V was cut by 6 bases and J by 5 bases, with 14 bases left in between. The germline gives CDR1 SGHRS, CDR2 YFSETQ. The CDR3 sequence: CASNFQRLTGELFF. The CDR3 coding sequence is TGCGCCAGCAACTTTCAAAGACTTACCGGGGAGCTGTTTTTT. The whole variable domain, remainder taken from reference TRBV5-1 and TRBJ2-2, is KAGVTQTPRYLIKTRGQQVTLSCSPISGHRSVSWYQQTPGQGLQFLFEYFSETQRNKGNFPGRFSGRQFSNSRSEMNVSTLELGDSALYLCASNFQRLTGELFFGEGSRLTVL.

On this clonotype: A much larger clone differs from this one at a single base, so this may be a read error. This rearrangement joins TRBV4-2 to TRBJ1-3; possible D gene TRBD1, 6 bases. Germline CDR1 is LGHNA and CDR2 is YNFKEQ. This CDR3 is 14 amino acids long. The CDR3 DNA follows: TGTGCCAACAGCCAAGGGGGGCTGGGAAACACCATATATTTT. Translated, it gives CANSQGGLGNTIYF.

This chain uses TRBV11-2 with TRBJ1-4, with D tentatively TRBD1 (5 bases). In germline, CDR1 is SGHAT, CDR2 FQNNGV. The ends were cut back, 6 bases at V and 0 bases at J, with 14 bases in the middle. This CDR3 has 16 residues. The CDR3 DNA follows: TGTGCCAGCAGACGGACACTTCCCGCAACTAATGAAAAACTGTTTTTT. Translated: CASRRTLPATNEKLFF. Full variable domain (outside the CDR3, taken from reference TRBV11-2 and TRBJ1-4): EAGVAQSPRYKIIEKRQSVAFWCNPISGHATLYWYQQILGQGPKLLIQFQNNGVVDDSQLPKDRFSAERLKGVDSTLKIQPAKLEDSAVYLCASRRTLPATNEKLFFGSGTQLSVL.

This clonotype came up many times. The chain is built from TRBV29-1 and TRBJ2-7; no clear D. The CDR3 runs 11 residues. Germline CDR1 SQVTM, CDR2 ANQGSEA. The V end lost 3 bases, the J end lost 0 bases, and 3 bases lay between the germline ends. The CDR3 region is CSVDSSYEQYF. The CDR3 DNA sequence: TGCAGCGTTGACAGCTCCTACGAGCAGTACTTC.

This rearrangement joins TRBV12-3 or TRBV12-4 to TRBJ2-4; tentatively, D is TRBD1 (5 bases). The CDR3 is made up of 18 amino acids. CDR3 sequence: CVSSLWGGADIAKNIQYF. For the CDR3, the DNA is TGTGTCAGTAGTTTATGGGGTGGGGCGGACATAGCCAAAAACATTCAGTACTTC.

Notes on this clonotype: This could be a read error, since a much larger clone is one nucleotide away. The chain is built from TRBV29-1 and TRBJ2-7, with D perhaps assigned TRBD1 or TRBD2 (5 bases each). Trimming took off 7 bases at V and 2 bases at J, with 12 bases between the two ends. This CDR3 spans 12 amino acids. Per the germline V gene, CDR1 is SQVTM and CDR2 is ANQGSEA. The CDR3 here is CSAVGDPYEQYF. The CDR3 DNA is TGCAGCGCTGTTGGGGACCCCTACGAGCAGTACTTC.

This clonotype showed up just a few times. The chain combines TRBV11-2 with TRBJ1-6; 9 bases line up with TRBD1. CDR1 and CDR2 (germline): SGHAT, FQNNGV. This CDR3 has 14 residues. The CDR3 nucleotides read TGTGTCAGTAGCCGGACAGGGGTTAGATCACCCCTCCACTTT. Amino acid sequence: CVSSRTGVRSPLHF.

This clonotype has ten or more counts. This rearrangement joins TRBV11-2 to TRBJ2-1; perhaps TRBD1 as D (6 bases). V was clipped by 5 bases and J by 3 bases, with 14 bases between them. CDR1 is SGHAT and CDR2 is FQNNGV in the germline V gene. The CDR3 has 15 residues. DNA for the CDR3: TGTGCCAGCAGCCCATTACCGGACAGCTACAATGAGCAGTTCTTC. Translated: CASSPLPDSYNEQFF.

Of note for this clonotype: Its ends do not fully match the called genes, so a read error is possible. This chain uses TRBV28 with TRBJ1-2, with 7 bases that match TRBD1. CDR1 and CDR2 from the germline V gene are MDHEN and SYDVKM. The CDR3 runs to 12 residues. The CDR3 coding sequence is TGTGTCAGCAGTAAACAGGGGACTGGCTACACCTTC. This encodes CVSSKQGTGYTF.

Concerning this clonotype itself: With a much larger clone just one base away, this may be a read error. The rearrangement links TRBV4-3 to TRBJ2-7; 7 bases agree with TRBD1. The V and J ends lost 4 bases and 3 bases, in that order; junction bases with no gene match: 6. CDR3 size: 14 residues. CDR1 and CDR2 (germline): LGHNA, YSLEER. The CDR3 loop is CASSPRQGYYEQYF. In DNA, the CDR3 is TGCGCCAGCAGCCCGAGACAGGGTTACTACGAGCAGTACTTC.

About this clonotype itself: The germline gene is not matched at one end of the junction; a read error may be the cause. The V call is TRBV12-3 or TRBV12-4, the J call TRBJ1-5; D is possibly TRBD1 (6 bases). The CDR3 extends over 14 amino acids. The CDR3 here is CASSQGTTNQPQHF. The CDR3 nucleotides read TGTGCCAGCAGCCAAGGGACAACCAATCAGCCCCAACATTTT.

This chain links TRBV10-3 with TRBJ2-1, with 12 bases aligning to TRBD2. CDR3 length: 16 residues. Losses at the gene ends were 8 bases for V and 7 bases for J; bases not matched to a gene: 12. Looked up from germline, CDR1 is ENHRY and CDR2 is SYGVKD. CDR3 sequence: CAIGESLAGGPNEQFF. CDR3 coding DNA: TGTGCCATCGGCGAGTCCCTAGCGGGAGGGCCTAATGAGCAGTTCTTC.

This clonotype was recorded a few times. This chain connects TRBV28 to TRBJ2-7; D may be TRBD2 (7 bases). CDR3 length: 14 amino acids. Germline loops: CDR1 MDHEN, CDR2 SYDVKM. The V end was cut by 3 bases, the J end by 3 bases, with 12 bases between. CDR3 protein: CASSFGGPNYEQYF. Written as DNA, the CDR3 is TGTGCCAGCAGTTTCGGGGGGCCCAACTACGAGCAGTACTTC. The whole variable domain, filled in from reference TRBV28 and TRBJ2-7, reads DVKVTQSSRYLVKRTGEKVFLECVQDMDHENMFWYRQDPGLGLRLIYFSYDVKMKEKGDIPEGYSVSREKKERFSLILESASTNQTSMYLCASSFGGPNYEQYFGPGTRLTVT.